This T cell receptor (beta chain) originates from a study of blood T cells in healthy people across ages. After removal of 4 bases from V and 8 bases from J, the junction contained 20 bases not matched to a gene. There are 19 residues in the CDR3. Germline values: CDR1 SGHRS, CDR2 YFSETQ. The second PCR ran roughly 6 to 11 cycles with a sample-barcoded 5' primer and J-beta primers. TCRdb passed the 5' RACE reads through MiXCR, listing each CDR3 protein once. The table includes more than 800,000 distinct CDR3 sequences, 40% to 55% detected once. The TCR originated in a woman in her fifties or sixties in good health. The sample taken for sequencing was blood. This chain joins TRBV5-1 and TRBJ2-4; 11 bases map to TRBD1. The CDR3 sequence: CASSQDGQGAVAGFYIQYF. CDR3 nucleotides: TGCGCCAGCAGCCAGGATGGACAGGGGGCAGTAGCGGGATTCTACATTCAGTACTTC.